This TCR beta chain stems from a study of OX40 agonist ivuxolimab in advanced cancers. Study overall: Patients receiving dose escalation had hepatocellular carcinoma, melanoma, renal cell or head and neck cancer. Regarding the study as a whole: Averaged across samples, CD8+ T cells carried more expanded clones than CD4+ did.

Sequenced by immunoSEQ multiplex PCR; TCRdb stores in-frame clones only, minus some. This sample yields under 85,000 clones, of which roughly three quarters are seen a single time; about 5% belongs to the top ten. With respect to this clone: The antigen remains undetermined.

Germline trimming cut 6 bases from V and 7 bases from J; bases unmatched to any gene: 8. CDR1 and CDR2 from the germline V gene are SNHLY and FYNNEI. This CDR3 spans 14 amino acids. The rearrangement joins TRBV2 to TRBJ2-7; 11 bases are shared with TRBD1. The clonotype comes from an adult with an advanced solid tumor such as melanoma, head and neck, liver or kidney cancer. The source was CD4+ or CD8+ T cells sorted from blood, collected in a trial of the OX40 agonist ivuxolimab. As DNA, the CDR3 is TGTGCCAGCAGCGGACAGGGGGCGATGAGGGAGCAGTACTTC. Translated, it gives CASSGQGAMREQYF.